This record covers a single T cell receptor beta chain. Antigen unknown. Sampled while nominally healthy, donors likely had unrecorded immune exposures. This sample was taken from a study of cytomegalovirus exposure and HLA in healthy donors. Findings and limits, study-wide: A later analysis associated some 16,000 TCR beta sequences with HLA alleles at a 0.05 false discovery rate. TCR beta chains numbering 164 were designated cytomegalovirus-associated.

The germline gives CDR1 LNHDA, CDR2 SQIVND (reference sequence). Between the trimmed V and J ends, which lost 5 bases and 2 bases, there was a span of 19 bases. CDR3 length: 16 amino acids. Primers for the PCR totalled 60 Vbeta and 13 Jbeta. Sequencing used immunoSEQ multiplex PCR; TCRdb keeps in-frame clones, though not all of them. The data contain 130,000 or so clones, less than 75% of them singletons. This clonotype originated in a woman aged 40 to 50 in good health and CMV-seropositive. The rearrangement uses TRBV19 and TRBJ2-7, with a tentative D call TRBD2 (6 bases). Material for sequencing was PBMCs. The CDR3 DNA sequence: TGTGCCAGTAGTCCCCGGCAACTAGCCACGACCTACGAGCAGTACTTC. Translation: CASSPRQLATTYEQYF.